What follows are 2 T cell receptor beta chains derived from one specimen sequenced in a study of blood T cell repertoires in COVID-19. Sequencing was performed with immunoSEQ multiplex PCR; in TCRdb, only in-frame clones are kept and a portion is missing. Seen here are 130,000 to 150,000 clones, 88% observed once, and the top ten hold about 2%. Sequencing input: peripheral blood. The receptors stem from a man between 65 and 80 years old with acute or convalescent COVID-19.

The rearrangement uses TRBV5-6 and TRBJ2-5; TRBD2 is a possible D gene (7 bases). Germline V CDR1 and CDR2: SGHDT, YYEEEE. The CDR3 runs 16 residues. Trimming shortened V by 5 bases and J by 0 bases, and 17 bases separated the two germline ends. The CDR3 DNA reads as TGTGCCAGCAGAATGAACGGGGGGCGGGACCAAGAGACCCAGTACTTC. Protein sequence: CASRMNGGRDQETQYF.

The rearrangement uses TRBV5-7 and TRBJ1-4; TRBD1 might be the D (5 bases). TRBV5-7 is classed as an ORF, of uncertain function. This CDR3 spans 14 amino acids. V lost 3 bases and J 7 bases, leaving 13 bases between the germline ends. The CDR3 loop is CASSSRDGGEKLFF. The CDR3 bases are TGTGCCAGCAGCTCCCGGGACGGGGGTGAAAAACTGTTTTTT.